Included here is one T cell receptor beta chain sequence, with context. The clone's antigen remains unknown. The input lacks base qualities; no much larger clone sits a single base away. The treatment or condition tag for this specimen amounts to: in vitro stimulation with specific CMV peptide epitopes to enrich CMV-specific T cells. TCRdb lists the instrument as Illumina HiSeq 1500. Starting from the raw public reads, TCRdb applied fastp trimming at Q25, assembled clones with MiXCR and retained in-frame beta chains. Every CDR3 protein is listed once, alongside the most common genes and DNA of its rows. This sample is represented by approximately 990,000 distinct CDR3 sequences; 30% to 40% of them were singletons. The ten top clones hold more than 12% of the sample. From the cysteine up to the phenylalanine, the CDR3 has a length of 16 residues. Left in the record is the CDR3 DNA by itself, 48 bases read in frame from the first base. CDR1 and CDR2 were assigned from the germline V gene (reference sequence) as DFQATT and SNEGSKA. V is cut back by 0 bases and J by 0 bases, with 3 bases in the junction unmatched.

The data belong to a study of T cell repertoires in cytomegalovirus infection (dated 2019 in TCRdb). For context, the study as a whole: Peptide stimulations targeted recently identified HLA-C-restricted CMV epitopes, whose presentation resists viral immunomodulation, together with well-studied HLA-B-restricted epitopes. Donor HLA type was relevant to the analysis, because carriage of CMV infection together with the matching HLA type was indicated by public TCR beta signatures. Summary of the overall study and its limitations: In both this cohort and an independent cohort of under 450 donors, the cumulative frequency of public TCR beta family members distinguished carriers of CMV infection plus the relevant HLA type. The ex vivo response was dominated by HLA-C-restricted CMV-specific TCR beta clonotypes, which also provided the single most frequent clonotype in two of eight donors.

The rearranged segments are TRBV20-1 and TRBJ2-1, and 9 junctional nucleotides match TRBD2. The sequence came from a human donor in good health (CMV status not recorded). Some clones in this sample may be carry-over from other donors' samples. Specimen: cultured CD8+ T cells from PBMCs, collected from culture after CMV antigen stimulation. The nucleotide sequence reads TGCAGTGCTAGAGAAGTAGCGGGGGTCTCCTACAATGAGCAGTTCTTC. This gives the protein CSAREVAGVSYNEQFF.